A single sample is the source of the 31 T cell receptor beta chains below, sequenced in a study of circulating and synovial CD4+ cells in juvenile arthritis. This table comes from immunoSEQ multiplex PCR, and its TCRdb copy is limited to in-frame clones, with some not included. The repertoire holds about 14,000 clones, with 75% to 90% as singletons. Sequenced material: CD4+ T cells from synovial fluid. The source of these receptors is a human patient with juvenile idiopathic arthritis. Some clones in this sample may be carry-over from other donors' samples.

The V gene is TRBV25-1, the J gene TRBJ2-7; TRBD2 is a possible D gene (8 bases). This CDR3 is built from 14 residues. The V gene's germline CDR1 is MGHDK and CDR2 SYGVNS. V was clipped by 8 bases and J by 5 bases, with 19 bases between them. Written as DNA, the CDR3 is TGTGCCAGCTCTCGGGAGGGGGCGCGGAACGAGCAGTACTTC. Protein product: CASSREGARNEQYF.

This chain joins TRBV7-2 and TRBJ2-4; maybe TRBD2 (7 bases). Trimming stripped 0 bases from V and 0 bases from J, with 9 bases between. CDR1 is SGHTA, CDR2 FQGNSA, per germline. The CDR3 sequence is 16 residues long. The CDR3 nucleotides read TGTGCCAGCAGCTTAGCGGGGGGGCTAGCCAAAAACATTCAGTACTTC. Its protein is CASSLAGGLAKNIQYF.

The CDR3 protein is CASSFGTKETQYF. CDR3 DNA sequence: TGTGCCAGCAGCTTCGGGACAAAAGAGACCCAGTACTTC. This chain links TRBV11-3 with TRBJ2-5, with a possible D match to TRBD1 (6 bases). V lost 3 bases and J 3 bases, leaving 8 bases between the germline ends. Germline V lookup: CDR1 SGHNT, CDR2 YENEEA. This CDR3 is 13 amino acids long.

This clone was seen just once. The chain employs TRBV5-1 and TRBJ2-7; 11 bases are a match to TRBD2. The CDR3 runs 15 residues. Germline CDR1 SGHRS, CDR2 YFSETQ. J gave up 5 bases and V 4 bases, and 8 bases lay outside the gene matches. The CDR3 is CASSIKLAGDDEQYF. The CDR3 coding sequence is TGCGCCAGCAGCATAAAACTAGCGGGAGATGACGAGCAGTACTTC. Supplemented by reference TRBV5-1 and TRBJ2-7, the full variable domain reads KAGVTQTPRYLIKTRGQQVTLSCSPISGHRSVSWYQQTPGQGLQFLFEYFSETQRNKGNFPGRFSGRQFSNSRSEMNVSTLELGDSALYLCASSIKLAGDDEQYFGPGTRLTVT.

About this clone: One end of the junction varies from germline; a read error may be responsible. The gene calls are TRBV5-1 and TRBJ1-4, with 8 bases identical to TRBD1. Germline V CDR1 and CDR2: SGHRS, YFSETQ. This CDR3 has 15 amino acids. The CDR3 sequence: CAGRATGVTNEKLFF. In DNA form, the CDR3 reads TGCGCCGGCAGGGCGACAGGGGTAACTAATGAAAAACTGTTTTTT. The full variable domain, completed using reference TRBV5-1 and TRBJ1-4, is KAGVTQTPRYLIKTRGQQVTLSCSPISGHRSVSWYQQTPGQGLQFLFEYFSETQRNKGNFPGRFSGRQFSNSRSEMNVSTLELGDSALYLCAGRATGVTNEKLFFGSGTQLSVL.

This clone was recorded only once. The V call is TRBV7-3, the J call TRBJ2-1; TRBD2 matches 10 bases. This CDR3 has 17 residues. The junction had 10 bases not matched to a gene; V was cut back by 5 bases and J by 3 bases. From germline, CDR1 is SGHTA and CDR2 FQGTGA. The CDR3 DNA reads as TGTGCCAGCAGCCCCTTCCACGCTAGCGGGGGCTACAATGAGCAGTTCTTC. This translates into CASSPFHASGGYNEQFF.

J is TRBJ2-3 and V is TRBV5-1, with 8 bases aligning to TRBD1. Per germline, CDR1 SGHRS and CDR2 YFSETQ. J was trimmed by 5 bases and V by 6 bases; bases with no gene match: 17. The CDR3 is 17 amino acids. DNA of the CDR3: TGCGCCAGCACCCCACTAGCACAGGGGGGCATTGGAGATACGCAGTATTTT. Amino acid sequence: CASTPLAQGGIGDTQYF.

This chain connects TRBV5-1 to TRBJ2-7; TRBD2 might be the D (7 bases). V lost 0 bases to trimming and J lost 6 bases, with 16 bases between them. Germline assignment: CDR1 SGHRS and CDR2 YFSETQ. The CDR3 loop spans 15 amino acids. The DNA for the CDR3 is TGCGCCAGCAGCTTGGATGGGGGGGCCGGGAGCGAGCAGTACTTC. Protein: CASSLDGGAGSEQYF.

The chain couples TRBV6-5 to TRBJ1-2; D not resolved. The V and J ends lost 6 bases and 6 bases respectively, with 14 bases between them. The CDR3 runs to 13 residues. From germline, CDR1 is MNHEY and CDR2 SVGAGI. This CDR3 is CASSPRLGDGYTF. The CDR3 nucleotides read TGTGCCAGCAGCCCCAGGCTCGGGGATGGCTACACCTTC.

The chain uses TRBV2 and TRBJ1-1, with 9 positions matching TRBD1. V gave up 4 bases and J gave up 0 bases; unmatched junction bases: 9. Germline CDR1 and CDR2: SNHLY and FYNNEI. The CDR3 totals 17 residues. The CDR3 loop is CASSGRQGGPMNTEAFF. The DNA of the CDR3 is TGTGCCAGCAGTGGCAGACAGGGGGGTCCTATGAACACTGAAGCTTTCTTT.

The CDR3 here is CASSGGTGETQYF. For the CDR3, the DNA is TGCGCCAGCAGCGGGGGGACAGGGGAGACCCAGTACTTC. The chain joins TRBV5-1 to TRBJ2-5; 9 bases line up with TRBD1. The CDR3 has 13 residues. V lost 4 bases, J lost 5 bases, and 3 bases stayed unmatched. Germline V lookup: CDR1 SGHRS, CDR2 YFSETQ.

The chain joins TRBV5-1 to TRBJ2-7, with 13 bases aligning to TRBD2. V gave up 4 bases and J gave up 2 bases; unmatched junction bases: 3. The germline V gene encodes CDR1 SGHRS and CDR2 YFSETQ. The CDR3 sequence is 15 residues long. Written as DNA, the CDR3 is TGCGCCAGCAGCAAAACTAGCGGGGGGGCCTACGAGCAGTACTTC. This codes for CASSKTSGGAYEQYF. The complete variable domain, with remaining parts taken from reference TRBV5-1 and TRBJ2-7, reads KAGVTQTPRYLIKTRGQQVTLSCSPISGHRSVSWYQQTPGQGLQFLFEYFSETQRNKGNFPGRFSGRQFSNSRSEMNVSTLELGDSALYLCASSKTSGGAYEQYFGPGTRLTVT.

DNA of the CDR3: TGCGCCAGCAGGCATGGGGGGACAGGGCGTACCTACGAGCAGTACTTC. This translates into CASRHGGTGRTYEQYF. This chain connects TRBV5-1 to TRBJ2-7; 9 bases are shared with TRBD1. From germline, CDR1 is SGHRS and CDR2 YFSETQ. With 5 bases clipped from V and 2 bases from J, the junction kept 11 bases outside the gene matches. The CDR3 contains 16 residues.

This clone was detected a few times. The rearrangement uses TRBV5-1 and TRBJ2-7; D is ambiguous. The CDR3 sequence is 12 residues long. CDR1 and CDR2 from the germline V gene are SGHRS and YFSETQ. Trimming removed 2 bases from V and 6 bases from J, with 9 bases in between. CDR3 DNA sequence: TGCGCCAGCAGCTTCAGTTCCGCCGAGCAGTACTTC. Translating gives CASSFSSAEQYF.

Written as DNA, the CDR3 is TGTGCCAGCAGCTTAGCTGGGGGAGGTGTGAGGGATCAGCCCCAGCATTTT. Translation gives CASSLAGGGVRDQPQHF. This chain joins TRBV7-8 and TRBJ1-5, with a possible D match to TRBD1 (5 bases). Trimming took 0 bases from V and 5 from J, leaving 17 bases between them. The CDR3 extends over 17 amino acids. Looked up from germline, CDR1 is SGHVS and CDR2 is FQNEAQ. Complete variable domain (other parts from reference TRBV7-8 and TRBJ1-5): GAGVSQSPRYKVAKRGQDVALRCDPISGHVSLFWYQQALGQGPEFLTYFQNEAQLDKSGLPSDRFFAERPEGSVSTLKIQRTQQEDSAVYLCASSLAGGGVRDQPQHFGDGTRLSIL.

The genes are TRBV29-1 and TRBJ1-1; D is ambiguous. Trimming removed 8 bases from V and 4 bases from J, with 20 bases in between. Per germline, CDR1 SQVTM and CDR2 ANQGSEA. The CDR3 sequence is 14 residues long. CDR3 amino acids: CSIRGVFRSTEAFF. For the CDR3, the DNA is TGCAGCATCCGGGGTGTCTTTCGGTCCACTGAAGCTTTCTTT.

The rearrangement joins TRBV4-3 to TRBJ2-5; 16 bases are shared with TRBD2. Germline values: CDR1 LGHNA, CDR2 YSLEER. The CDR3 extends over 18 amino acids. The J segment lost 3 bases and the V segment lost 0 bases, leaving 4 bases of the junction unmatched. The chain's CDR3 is CASSQDWGLAGGEETQYF. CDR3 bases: TGCGCCAGCAGCCAAGATTGGGGACTAGCGGGAGGGGAAGAGACCCAGTACTTC.

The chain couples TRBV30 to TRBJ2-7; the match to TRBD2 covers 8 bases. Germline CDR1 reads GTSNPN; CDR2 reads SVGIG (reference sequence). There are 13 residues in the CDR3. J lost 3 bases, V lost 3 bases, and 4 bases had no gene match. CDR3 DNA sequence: TGTGCCTGGAGCGGCCTAGCGGGCTACGAGCAGTACTTC. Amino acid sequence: CAWSGLAGYEQYF.

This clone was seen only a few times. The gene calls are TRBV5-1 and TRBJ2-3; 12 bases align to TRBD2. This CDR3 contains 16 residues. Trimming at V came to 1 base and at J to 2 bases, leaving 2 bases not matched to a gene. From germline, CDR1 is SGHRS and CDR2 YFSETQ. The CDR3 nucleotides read TGCGCCAGCAGCTTGACTAGCGGGGGGCTCACAGATACGCAGTATTTT. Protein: CASSLTSGGLTDTQYF.

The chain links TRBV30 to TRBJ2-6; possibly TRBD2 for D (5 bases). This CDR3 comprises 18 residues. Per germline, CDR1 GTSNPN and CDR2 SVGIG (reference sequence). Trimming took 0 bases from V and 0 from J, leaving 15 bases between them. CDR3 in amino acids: CAWSVLPSGASGANVLTF. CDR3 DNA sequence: TGTGCCTGGAGTGTACTACCCAGCGGAGCCTCTGGGGCCAACGTCCTGACTTTC.

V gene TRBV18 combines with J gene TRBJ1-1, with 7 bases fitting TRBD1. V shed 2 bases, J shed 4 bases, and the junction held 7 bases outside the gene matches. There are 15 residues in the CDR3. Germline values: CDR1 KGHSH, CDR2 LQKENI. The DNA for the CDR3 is TGTGCCAGCTCACCAACCACAGGGGTGGTCACTGAAGCTTTCTTT. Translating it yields CASSPTTGVVTEAFF. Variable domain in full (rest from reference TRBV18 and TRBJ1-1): NAGVMQNPRHLVRRRGQEARLRCSPMKGHSHVYWYRQLPEEGLKFMVYLQKENIIDESGMPKERFSAEFPKEGPSILRIQQVVRGDSAAYFCASSPTTGVVTEAFFGQGTRLTVV.

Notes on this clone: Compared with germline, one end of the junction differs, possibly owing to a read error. CDR3 in DNA: TGTGCCTGGGCCGGGACAGGGGGACTCGGAAAATTC. Protein: CAWAGTGGLGKF. The chain is built from TRBV30 and TRBJ1-2, with 11 bases fitting TRBD1. The CDR3 is made up of 12 amino acids. CDR1 GTSNPN and CDR2 SVGIG come from the germline V gene (reference sequence).

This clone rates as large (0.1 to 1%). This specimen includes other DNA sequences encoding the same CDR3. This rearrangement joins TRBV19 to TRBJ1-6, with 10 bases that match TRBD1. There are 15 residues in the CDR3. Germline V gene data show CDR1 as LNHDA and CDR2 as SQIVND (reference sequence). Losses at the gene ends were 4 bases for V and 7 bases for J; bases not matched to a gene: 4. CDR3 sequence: CASSTTGGGNSPLHF. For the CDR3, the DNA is TGTGCCAGTAGTACGACAGGGGGCGGCAATTCACCCCTCCACTTT. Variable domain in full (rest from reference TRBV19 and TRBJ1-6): DGGITQSPKYLFRKEGQNVTLSCEQNLNHDAMYWYRQDPGQGLRLIYYSQIVNDFQKGDIAEGYSVSREKKESFPLTVTSAQKNPTAFYLCASSTTGGGNSPLHFGNGTRLTVT.

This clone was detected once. The CDR3 is CASSLGLAGGTGELFF. The CDR3 DNA follows: TGTGCCAGCAGCTTGGGACTAGCGGGAGGCACCGGGGAGCTGTTTTTT. J is TRBJ2-2 and V is TRBV5-8; 13 bases align to TRBD2. Germline CDR1 and CDR2: SGHTS and YDEGEE. The length of the CDR3 is 16 residues. After removal of 0 bases from V and 4 bases from J, the junction contained 0 bases not matched to a gene.

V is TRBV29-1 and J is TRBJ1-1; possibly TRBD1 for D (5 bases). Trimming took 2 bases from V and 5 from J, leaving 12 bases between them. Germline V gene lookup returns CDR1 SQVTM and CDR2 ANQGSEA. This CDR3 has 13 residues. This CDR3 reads CSVEWGVGTEAFF. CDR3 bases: TGCAGCGTTGAATGGGGGGTAGGAACTGAAGCTTTCTTT.

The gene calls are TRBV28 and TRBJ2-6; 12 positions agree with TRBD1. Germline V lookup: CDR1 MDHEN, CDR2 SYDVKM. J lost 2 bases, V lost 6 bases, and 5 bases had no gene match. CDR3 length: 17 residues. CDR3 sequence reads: CASSSGQGATGANVLTF. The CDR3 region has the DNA TGTGCCAGCAGCTCGGGACAGGGGGCGACTGGGGCCAACGTCCTGACTTTC.

This CDR3 is CASSLTGNGYTF. CDR3 DNA sequence: TGTGCCAGCTCTCTGACAGGGAATGGCTACACCTTC. This chain joins TRBV18 and TRBJ1-2; 7 bases are shared with TRBD1. J lost 6 bases, V lost 6 bases, and 4 bases had no gene match. Germline assignment: CDR1 KGHSH and CDR2 LQKENI. The CDR3 runs 12 residues.

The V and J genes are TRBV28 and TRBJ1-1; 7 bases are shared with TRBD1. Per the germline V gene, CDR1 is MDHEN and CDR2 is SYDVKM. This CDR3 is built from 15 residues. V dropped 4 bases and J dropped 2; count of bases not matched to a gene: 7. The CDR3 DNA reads TGTGCCAGCAGTTCCCCGGGACAGACAAACACTGAAGCTTTCTTT. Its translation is CASSSPGQTNTEAFF.

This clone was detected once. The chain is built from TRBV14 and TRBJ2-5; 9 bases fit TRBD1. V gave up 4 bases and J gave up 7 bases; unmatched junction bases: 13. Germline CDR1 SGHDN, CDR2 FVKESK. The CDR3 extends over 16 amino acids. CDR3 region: CASSPIMTGGIWTQYF. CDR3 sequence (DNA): TGTGCCAGCAGCCCGATTATGACAGGGGGAATCTGGACCCAGTACTTC.

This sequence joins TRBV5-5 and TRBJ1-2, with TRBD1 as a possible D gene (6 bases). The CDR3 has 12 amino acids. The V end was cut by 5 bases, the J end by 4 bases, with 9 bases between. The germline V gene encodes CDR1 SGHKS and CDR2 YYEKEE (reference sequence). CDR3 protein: CASRGHPYGYTF. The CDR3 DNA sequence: TGTGCCAGCAGGGGACACCCCTATGGCTACACCTTC. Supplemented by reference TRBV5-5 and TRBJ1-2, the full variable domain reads DAGVTQSPTHLIKTRGQQVTLRCSPISGHKSVSWYQQVLGQGPQFIFQYYEKEERGRGNFPDRFSARQFPNYSSELNVNALLLGDSALYLCASRGHPYGYTFGSGTRLTVV.

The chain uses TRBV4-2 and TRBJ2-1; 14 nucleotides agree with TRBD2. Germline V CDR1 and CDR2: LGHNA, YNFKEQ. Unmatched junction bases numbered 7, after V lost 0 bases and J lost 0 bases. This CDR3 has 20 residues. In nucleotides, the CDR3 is TGTGCCAGCAGCCAAGAAGGGGGGACTAGCGGGGGCAGCTCCTACAATGAGCAGTTCTTC. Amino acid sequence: CASSQEGGTSGGSSYNEQFF.